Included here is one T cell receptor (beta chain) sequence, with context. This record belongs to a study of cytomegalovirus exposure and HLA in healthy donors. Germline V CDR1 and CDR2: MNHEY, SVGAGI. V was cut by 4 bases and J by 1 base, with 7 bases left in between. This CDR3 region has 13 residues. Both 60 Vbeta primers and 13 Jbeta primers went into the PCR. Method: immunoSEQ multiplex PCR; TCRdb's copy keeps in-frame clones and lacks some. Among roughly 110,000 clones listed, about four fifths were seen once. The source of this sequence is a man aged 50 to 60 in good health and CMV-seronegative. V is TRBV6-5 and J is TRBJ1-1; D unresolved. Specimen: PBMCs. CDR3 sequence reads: CASSFSRNTEAFF. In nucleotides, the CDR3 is TGTGCCAGCAGTTTCTCCAGGAACACTGAAGCTTTCTTT.